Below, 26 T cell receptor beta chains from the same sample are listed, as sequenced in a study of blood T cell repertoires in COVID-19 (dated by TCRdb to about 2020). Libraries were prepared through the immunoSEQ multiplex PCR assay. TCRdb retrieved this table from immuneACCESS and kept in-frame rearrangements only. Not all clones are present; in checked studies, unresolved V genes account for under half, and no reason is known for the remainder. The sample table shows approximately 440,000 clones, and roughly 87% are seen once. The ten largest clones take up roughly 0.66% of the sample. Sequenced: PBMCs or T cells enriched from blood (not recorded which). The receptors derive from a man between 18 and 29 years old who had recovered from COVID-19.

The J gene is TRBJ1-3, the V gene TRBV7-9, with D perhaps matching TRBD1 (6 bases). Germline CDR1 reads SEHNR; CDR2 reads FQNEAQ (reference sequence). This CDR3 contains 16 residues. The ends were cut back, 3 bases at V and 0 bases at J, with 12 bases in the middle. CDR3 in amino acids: CASSFDGGLSGNTIYF. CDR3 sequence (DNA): TGTGCCAGCAGCTTCGACGGGGGGCTCTCTGGAAACACCATATATTTT.

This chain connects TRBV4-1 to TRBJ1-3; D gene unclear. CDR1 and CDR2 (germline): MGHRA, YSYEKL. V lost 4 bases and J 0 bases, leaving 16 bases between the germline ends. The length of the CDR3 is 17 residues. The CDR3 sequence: CASSRSGWVDSGNTIYF. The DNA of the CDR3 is TGCGCCAGCAGCCGATCCGGGTGGGTCGACTCTGGAAACACCATATATTTT.

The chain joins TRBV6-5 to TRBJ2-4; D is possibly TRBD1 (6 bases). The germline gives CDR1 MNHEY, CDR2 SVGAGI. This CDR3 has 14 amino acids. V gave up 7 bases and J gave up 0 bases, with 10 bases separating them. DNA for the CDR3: TGTGCCAGCAATTCAGGGGCAGCCAAAAACATTCAGTACTTC. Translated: CASNSGAAKNIQYF.

The CDR3 DNA sequence: TGTGCCAGCAGACTAGCGGGGAACACCGGGGAGCTGTTTTTT. This encodes CASRLAGNTGELFF. V is TRBV27 and J is TRBJ2-2; TRBD2 matches at 9 bases. From germline, CDR1 is MNHEY and CDR2 SMNVEV (reference sequence). V gave up 6 bases and J gave up 1 base; unmatched junction bases: 0. The CDR3 is 14 residues long.

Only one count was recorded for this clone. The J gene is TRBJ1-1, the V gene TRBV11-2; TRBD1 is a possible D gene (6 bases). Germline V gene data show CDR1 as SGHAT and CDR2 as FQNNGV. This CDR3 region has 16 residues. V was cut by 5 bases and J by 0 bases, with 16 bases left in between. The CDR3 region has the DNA TGTGCCAGCAGCAACAGGGCGTCCGGCATGAACACTGAAGCTTTCTTT. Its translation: CASSNRASGMNTEAFF.

CDR3 sequence (DNA): TGTGCCAGCAGCGCGACAGGGTTTGTCAATCAGCCCCAGCATTTT. Its translation: CASSATGFVNQPQHF. V usage is TRBV9 and J usage is TRBJ1-5; 7 bases align to TRBD1. CDR1 is SGDLS, CDR2 YYNGEE, per germline. The CDR3 has 15 residues. V trimming: 3 bases; J trimming: 3 bases; junction bases outside the gene matches: 6.

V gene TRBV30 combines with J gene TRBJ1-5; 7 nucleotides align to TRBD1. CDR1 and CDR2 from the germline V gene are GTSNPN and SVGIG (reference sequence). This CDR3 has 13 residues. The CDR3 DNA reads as TGTGCATCCCAAGGCGACAGGGCTCAGCCCCAGCATTTT. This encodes CASQGDRAQPQHF.

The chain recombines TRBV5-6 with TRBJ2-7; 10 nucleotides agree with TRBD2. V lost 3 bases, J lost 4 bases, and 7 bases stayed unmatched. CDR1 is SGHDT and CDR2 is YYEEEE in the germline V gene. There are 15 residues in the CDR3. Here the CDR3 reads CASSYLSGGPYEQYF. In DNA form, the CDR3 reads TGTGCCAGCAGCTACCTTAGCGGGGGGCCGTACGAGCAGTACTTC.

The CDR3 DNA follows: TGTGCCAGTAGAACCGGGACAGGGATTTATGGCTACACCTTC. It is translated as CASRTGTGIYGYTF. The chain has TRBV19 and TRBJ1-2, with 9 bases that match TRBD1. The CDR3 length is 14 residues. In germline, CDR1 is LNHDA, CDR2 SQIVND (reference sequence). With V trimmed by 6 bases and J by 5 bases, 7 bases remained unmatched.

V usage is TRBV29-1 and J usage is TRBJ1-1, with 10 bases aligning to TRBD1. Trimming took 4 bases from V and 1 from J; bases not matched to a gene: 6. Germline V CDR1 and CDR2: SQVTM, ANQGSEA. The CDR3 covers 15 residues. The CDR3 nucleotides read TGCAGCGTTGGGGGACAGGGGATCCCGAACACTGAAGCTTTCTTT. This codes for CSVGGQGIPNTEAFF.

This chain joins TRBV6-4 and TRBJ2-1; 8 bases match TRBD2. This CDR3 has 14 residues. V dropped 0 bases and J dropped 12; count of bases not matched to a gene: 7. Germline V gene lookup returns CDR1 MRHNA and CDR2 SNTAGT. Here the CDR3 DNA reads TGTGCCAGCAGTGACTCTAGCGGGAATTGGCCGCAGTTCTTC. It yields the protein CASSDSSGNWPQFF.

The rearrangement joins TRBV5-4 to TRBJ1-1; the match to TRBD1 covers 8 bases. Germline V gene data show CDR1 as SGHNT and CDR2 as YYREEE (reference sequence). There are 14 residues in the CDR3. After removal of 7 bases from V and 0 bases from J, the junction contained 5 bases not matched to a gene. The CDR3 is CASAPTGVNTEAFF. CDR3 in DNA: TGTGCCAGCGCCCCGACAGGGGTGAACACTGAAGCTTTCTTT.

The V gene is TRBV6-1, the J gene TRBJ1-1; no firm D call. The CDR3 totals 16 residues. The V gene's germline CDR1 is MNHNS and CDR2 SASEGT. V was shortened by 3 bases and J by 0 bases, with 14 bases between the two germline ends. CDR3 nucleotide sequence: TGTGCCAGCAGTGATGCCCCCGGGAGGATGAACACTGAAGCTTTCTTT. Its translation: CASSDAPGRMNTEAFF.

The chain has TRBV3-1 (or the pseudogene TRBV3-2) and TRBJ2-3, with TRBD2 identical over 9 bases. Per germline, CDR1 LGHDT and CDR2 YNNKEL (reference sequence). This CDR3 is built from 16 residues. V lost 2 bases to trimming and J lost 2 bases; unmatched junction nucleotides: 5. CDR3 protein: CASSQLTSGLTDTQYF. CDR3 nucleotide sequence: TGTGCCAGCAGCCAACTTACTAGCGGGCTCACAGATACGCAGTATTTT.

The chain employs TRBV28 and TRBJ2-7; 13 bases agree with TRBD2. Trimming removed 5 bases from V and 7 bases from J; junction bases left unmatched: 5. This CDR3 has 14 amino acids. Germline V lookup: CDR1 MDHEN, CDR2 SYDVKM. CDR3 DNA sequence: TGTGCCAGCAGTATCGGACTAGCGGGAGTTGAGCAGTACTTC. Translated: CASSIGLAGVEQYF.

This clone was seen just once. The CDR3 loop is CASSQGGTSDYEQYF. For the CDR3, the DNA is TGTGCCAGCAGCCAAGGGGGGACTAGCGACTACGAGCAGTACTTC. The V gene is TRBV5-8, the J gene TRBJ2-7, with 10 bases that match TRBD2. The ends lost 4 bases at V and 3 bases at J; junction bases unmatched: 7. The CDR3 has 15 residues. In germline, CDR1 is SGHTS, CDR2 YDEGEE.

The CDR3 reads CASSWGRVGSPLHF. CDR3 DNA sequence: TGTGCCAGCAGTTGGGGCAGGGTTGGGTCACCCCTCCACTTT. V is TRBV6-2 or TRBV6-3 and J is TRBJ1-6; weak D call: TRBD1 (5 bases). Germline V CDR1 and CDR2: MNHEY, SVGEGT. The CDR3 is 14 amino acids. V dropped 4 bases and J dropped 10 bases, with 14 bases sitting between them.

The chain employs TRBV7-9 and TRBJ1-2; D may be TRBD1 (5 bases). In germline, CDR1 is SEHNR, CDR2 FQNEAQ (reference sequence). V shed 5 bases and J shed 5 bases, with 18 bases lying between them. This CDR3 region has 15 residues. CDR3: CASSRDGGARYGYTF. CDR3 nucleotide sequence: TGTGCCAGCAGCCGCGACGGCGGGGCTCGGTATGGCTACACCTTC.

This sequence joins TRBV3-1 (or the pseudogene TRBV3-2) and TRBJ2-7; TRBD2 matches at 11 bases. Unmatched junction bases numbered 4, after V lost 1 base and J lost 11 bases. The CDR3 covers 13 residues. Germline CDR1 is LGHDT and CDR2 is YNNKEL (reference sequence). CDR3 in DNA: TGTGCCAGCAGCCAAGTTTCTAGCGGGAGGAAGTACTTC. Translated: CASSQVSSGRKYF.

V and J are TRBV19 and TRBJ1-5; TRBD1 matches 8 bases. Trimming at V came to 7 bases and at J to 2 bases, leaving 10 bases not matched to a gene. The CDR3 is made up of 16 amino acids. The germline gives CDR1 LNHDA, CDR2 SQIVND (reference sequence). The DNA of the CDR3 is TGTGCCAGTACCATATATCAGGGGGCCCGCAATCAGCCCCAGCATTTT. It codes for CASTIYQGARNQPQHF.

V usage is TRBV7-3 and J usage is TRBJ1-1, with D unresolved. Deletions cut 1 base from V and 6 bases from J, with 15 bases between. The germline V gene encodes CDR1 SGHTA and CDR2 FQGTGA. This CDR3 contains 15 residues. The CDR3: CASSLNPGYSAEAFF. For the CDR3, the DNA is TGTGCCAGCAGCTTAAATCCGGGTTACTCGGCTGAAGCTTTCTTT.

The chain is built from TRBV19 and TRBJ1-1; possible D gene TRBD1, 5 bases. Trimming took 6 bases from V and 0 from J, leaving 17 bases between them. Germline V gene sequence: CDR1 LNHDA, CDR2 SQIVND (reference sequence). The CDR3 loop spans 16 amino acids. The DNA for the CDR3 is TGTGCCAGTAGCGTGGGGGGTGGTAGGATGAACACTGAAGCTTTCTTT. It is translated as CASSVGGGRMNTEAFF.

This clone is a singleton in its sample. The CDR3: CASSPQTRQGYTF. CDR3 bases: TGTGCCAGCAGTCCACAGACACGACAGGGCTACACCTTC. This rearrangement joins TRBV3-1 (or the pseudogene TRBV3-2) to TRBJ1-2, with a weak D call TRBD1 (5 bases). V dropped 6 bases and J dropped 8 bases, with 16 bases sitting between them. From germline, CDR1 is LGHDT and CDR2 YNNKEL (reference sequence). CDR3 size: 13 residues.

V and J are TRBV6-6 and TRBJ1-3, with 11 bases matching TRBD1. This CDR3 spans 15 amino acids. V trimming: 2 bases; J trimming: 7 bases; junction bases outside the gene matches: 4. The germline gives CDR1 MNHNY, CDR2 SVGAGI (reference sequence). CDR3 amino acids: CASSYGGDRGNTIYF. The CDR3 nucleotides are TGTGCCAGCAGTTACGGTGGGGACAGGGGGAACACCATATATTTT.

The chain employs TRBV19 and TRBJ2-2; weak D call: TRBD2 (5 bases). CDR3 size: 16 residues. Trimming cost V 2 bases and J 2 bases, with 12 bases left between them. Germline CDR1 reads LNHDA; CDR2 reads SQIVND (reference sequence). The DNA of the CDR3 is TGTGCCAGTAGTATATTACGGGGTCTAAACACCGGGGAGCTGTTTTTT. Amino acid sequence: CASSILRGLNTGELFF.

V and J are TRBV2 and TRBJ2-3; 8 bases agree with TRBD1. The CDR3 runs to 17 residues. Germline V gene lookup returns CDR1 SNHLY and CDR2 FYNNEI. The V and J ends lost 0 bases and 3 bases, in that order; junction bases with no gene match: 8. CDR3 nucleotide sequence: TGTGCCAGCAGTGAAGCGCCAGGGGGCGCAGGGACAGATACGCAGTATTTT. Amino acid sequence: CASSEAPGGAGTDTQYF.